The clone carrying this T cell receptor beta chain was seen more than once but under ten times. Its antigen is still unknown. This record comes from a study of identical twins. Points from the study as a whole: Out-of-frame alpha sequences shared by twins were enriched for low generation probability. Modeled out-of-frame TCR alpha sharing in monozygotic twins fell below observed levels.

Using its own MiXCR run on the 5' RACE reads, TCRdb lists one record per CDR3 protein. In the table there are approximately 550,000 distinct CDR3 sequences, approximately 20% of which are singletons. This sample was shared with a second study, whose subject was yellow fever vaccine responses in identical twins.

The TCR sequence derives from a woman aged 18-35 years in good health. Sample: CD4+ T cells sorted from blood.

CDR3 loop: CASSLQTGFDEQFF. As DNA, the CDR3 is TGTGCCAGCAGCTTACAGACAGGGTTCGATGAGCAGTTCTTC. The rearrangement joins TRBV7-2 to TRBJ2-1, with TRBD1 identical over 7 bases. The CDR3 has 14 amino acids. V shed 2 bases, J shed 8 bases, and the junction held 6 bases outside the gene matches. Per germline, CDR1 SGHTA and CDR2 FQGNSA.